The 18 T cell receptor beta chains presented below share a single source sample, sequenced in a study of early T cells in non-severe SARS-CoV-2 infection. From the 5' RACE reads, TCRdb called clonotypes with MiXCR, one entry per CDR3 protein. The repertoire holds tens of thousands of distinct CDR3 sequences, with 4% to 4.5% as singletons. The sequenced material came from whole blood. The source of these receptors is an adult who was a healthcare worker with PCR-confirmed SARS-CoV-2 infection or an uninfected control (not recorded which).

This clonotype was observed at least ten times. The V and J genes are TRBV18 and TRBJ2-7, with 12 bases identical to TRBD2. Germline lookup yields CDR1 KGHSH and CDR2 LQKENI. This CDR3 region has 17 residues. V was pared by 6 bases and J by 0 bases, with 9 bases of the junction left unmatched. In DNA form, the CDR3 reads TGTGCCAGCTCCCAGACTAGCGGGAGACTAAGCTCCTACGAGCAGTACTTC. This codes for CASSQTSGRLSSYEQYF.

The rearrangement links TRBV28 to TRBJ2-7; D call uncertain. The CDR3 spans 13 residues. CDR1 and CDR2 from the germline V gene are MDHEN and SYDVKM. V gave up 3 bases and J gave up 4 bases, with 10 bases separating them. The CDR3 here is CASSLVRWYEQYF. CDR3 DNA: TGTGCCAGCAGTTTGGTCAGGTGGTACGAGCAGTACTTC.

At least ten counts were recorded for this clonotype. The V and J genes are TRBV20-1 and TRBJ2-7; tentative D call: TRBD2 (6 bases). V dropped 1 base and J dropped 0 bases, with 13 bases sitting between them. There are 15 residues in the CDR3. The V gene's germline CDR1 is DFQATT and CDR2 SNEGSKA (reference sequence). For the CDR3, the DNA is TGCAGTGCTAGAGTCGGGGGAGACTTCTCCTACGAGCAGTACTTC. It is translated as CSARVGGDFSYEQYF.

This clonotype showed up many times. The chain combines TRBV12-3 or TRBV12-4 with TRBJ2-7, with 13 bases identical to TRBD2. This CDR3 is 15 amino acids long. J lost 7 bases, V lost 4 bases, and 7 bases had no gene match. The CDR3: CASSSGLAGVGEQYF. DNA of the CDR3: TGTGCCAGCAGTTCAGGACTAGCGGGAGTTGGTGAGCAGTACTTC.

This clonotype was observed a few times. This chain connects TRBV12-3 or TRBV12-4 to TRBJ1-4, with 11 nucleotides matching TRBD1. The CDR3 is made up of 15 amino acids. The junction had 6 bases not matched to a gene; V was cut back by 4 bases and J by 8 bases. The CDR3: CASSSGQGAREKLFF. CDR3 DNA: TGTGCCAGCAGTTCCGGACAGGGGGCGAGGGAAAAACTGTTTTTT.

The sample holds many counts of this clonotype. This chain connects TRBV7-9 to TRBJ2-5; D possibly corresponds to TRBD1 (6 bases). Germline V CDR1 and CDR2: SEHNR, FQNEAQ (reference sequence). Between the trimmed V and J ends, which lost 6 bases and 5 bases, there was a span of 13 bases. This CDR3 is 13 amino acids long. The DNA for the CDR3 is TGTGCCAGCAGTCTACAGGGCCACGAGACCCAGTACTTC. Protein sequence: CASSLQGHETQYF.

This clonotype was seen only a few times. The chain employs TRBV18 and TRBJ2-7; D may be TRBD1 or TRBD2 (5 bases each). From germline, CDR1 is KGHSH and CDR2 LQKENI. The length of the CDR3 is 13 residues. Trimming cost V 6 bases and J 5 bases, with 14 bases left between them. CDR3: CASSPGPGHEQYF. The CDR3 DNA is TGTGCCAGCTCCCCCGGCCCGGGACACGAGCAGTACTTC.

This clonotype was detected ten times or more. The J gene is TRBJ2-6, the V gene TRBV24-1; D assignment may be TRBD1 or TRBD2 (5 bases each). In germline, CDR1 is KGHDR, CDR2 SFDVKD. V gave up 0 bases and J gave up 0 bases, with 8 bases separating them. The CDR3 is 17 amino acids. The CDR3 coding sequence is TGTGCCACCAGTGATTTGGGGACCGACTCTGGGGCCAACGTCCTGACTTTC. Amino acids: CATSDLGTDSGANVLTF.

This clonotype was seen a few times. The rearrangement links TRBV19 to TRBJ2-7, with 8 bases aligning to TRBD1. J was trimmed by 2 bases and V by 3 bases; bases with no gene match: 6. The length of the CDR3 is 15 residues. Germline lookup yields CDR1 LNHDA and CDR2 SQIVND (reference sequence). CDR3 bases: TGTGCCAGTAGTATTCGTCCAGGGGGCACCTACGAGCAGTACTTC. Its protein is CASSIRPGGTYEQYF. The variable domain in full, with the rest retrieved from reference TRBV19 and TRBJ2-7, is DGGITQSPKYLFRKEGQNVTLSCEQNLNHDAMYWYRQDPGQGLRLIYYSQIVNDFQKGDIAEGYSVSREKKESFPLTVTSAQKNPTAFYLCASSIRPGGTYEQYFGPGTRLTVT.

There are many counts of this clonotype. This chain connects TRBV11-1 to TRBJ1-1; 9 bases map to TRBD1. With V trimmed by 5 bases and J by 1 base, 2 bases remained unmatched. The germline V gene encodes CDR1 SGHAT and CDR2 FQDESV (reference sequence). The CDR3 has 14 residues. Written as DNA, the CDR3 is TGTGCCAGCAGCAGGGGACAGGGGAACACTGAAGCTTTCTTT. Protein product: CASSRGQGNTEAFF.

This clonotype occurred many times. In DNA form, the CDR3 reads TGCAGTGCCGGGGTGGGCACATCCTCCGATACGCAGTATTTT. Residues: CSAGVGTSSDTQYF. The chain has TRBV20-1 and TRBJ2-3; possibly TRBD2 for D (5 bases). Per the germline V gene, CDR1 is DFQATT and CDR2 is SNEGSKA (reference sequence). Deletions cut 6 bases from V and 6 bases from J, with 19 bases between. The CDR3 consists of 14 residues.

There are many counts of this clonotype. The CDR3 nucleotides read TGTGCCAGCAGTTTCCAGGGGCTCAACTATGGCTACACCTTC. Amino acids: CASSFQGLNYGYTF. The V and J genes are TRBV12-3 or TRBV12-4 and TRBJ1-2, with D tentatively TRBD1 (6 bases). The CDR3 is made up of 14 amino acids. V was trimmed by 3 bases and J by 2 bases, leaving 10 bases between them.

This clonotype was recorded at least ten times. This chain joins TRBV7-6 and TRBJ2-2, with D tentatively TRBD1 (6 bases). Looked up from germline, CDR1 is SGHVS and CDR2 is FNYEAQ. Trimming stripped 0 bases from V and 6 bases from J, with 8 bases between. This CDR3 is 14 amino acids long. The CDR3 region is CASSLAGASGELFF. DNA of the CDR3: TGTGCCAGCAGCTTAGCGGGGGCCTCCGGGGAGCTGTTTTTT.

This clonotype was seen ten or more times. V gene TRBV15 combines with J gene TRBJ2-2; weak D call: TRBD2 (6 bases). The CDR3 totals 13 residues. The V gene lost 7 bases and the J gene lost 0 bases, with 6 bases spanning the gap. Looked up from germline, CDR1 is LNHNV and CDR2 is YYDKDF (reference sequence). The chain's CDR3 is CATIAANTGELFF. The CDR3 DNA reads TGTGCCACCATAGCGGCGAACACCGGGGAGCTGTTTTTT. The whole variable domain, filled in from reference TRBV15 and TRBJ2-2, reads DAMVIQNPRYQVTQFGKPVTLSCSQTLNHNVMYWYQQKSSQAPKLLFHYYDKDFNNEADTPDNFQSRRPNTSFCFLDIRSPGLGDTAMYLCATIAANTGELFFGEGSRLTVL.

This chain joins TRBV28 and TRBJ2-7; D not certain. The V end lost 6 bases, the J end lost 0 bases, and 12 bases lay between the germline ends. CDR1 and CDR2 (germline): MDHEN, SYDVKM. The CDR3 covers 14 residues. In DNA, the CDR3 is TGTGCCAGCAGATCTTACCACCTCTCCTACGAGCAGTACTTC. Protein product: CASRSYHLSYEQYF.

Ten or more counts support this clonotype. The rearrangement uses TRBV10-3 and TRBJ2-5; 9 bases match TRBD1. This CDR3 spans 14 amino acids. Losses at the gene ends were 6 bases for V and 4 bases for J; bases not matched to a gene: 6. Germline CDR1 reads ENHRY; CDR2 reads SYGVKD. The chain's CDR3 is CAISPPGQGETQYF. For the CDR3, the DNA is TGTGCCATCAGCCCGCCGGGACAGGGAGAGACCCAGTACTTC.

In its sample, this clonotype was seen many times. This sequence joins TRBV5-6 and TRBJ2-1; a weak D match, TRBD1 (7 bases). The germline gives CDR1 SGHDT, CDR2 YYEEEE. Trimming shortened V by 4 bases and J by 9 bases, and 17 bases separated the two germline ends. The CDR3 has 14 amino acids. CDR3 bases: TGTGCCAGCAGCCCCCAGGGGGGAGCGGTTGAGCAGTTCTTC. The encoded protein is CASSPQGGAVEQFF.

This clonotype was seen at least ten times. V is TRBV7-9 and J is TRBJ2-7; D gene ambiguous. The CDR3 has 14 residues. Trimming took 4 bases from V and 0 from J, leaving 10 bases between them. Per the germline V gene, CDR1 is SEHNR and CDR2 is FQNEAQ (reference sequence). The CDR3 loop reads CASSSVWGSYEQYF. DNA for the CDR3: TGTGCCAGCAGCTCCGTCTGGGGCTCCTACGAGCAGTACTTC. The variable domain in full, completed from reference TRBV7-9 and TRBJ2-7, reads DTGVSQNPRHKITKRGQNVTFRCDPISEHNRLYWYRQTLGQGPEFLTYFQNEAQLEKSRLLSDRFSAERPKGSFSTLEIQRTEQGDSAMYLCASSSVWGSYEQYFGPGTRLTVT.